This TCR beta chain was recovered during a study of T cells after somatic rescue of genetic block (dated by TCRdb to about 2020). For the study in its entirety: The study assessed how robust, over the long term, a T-cell system was when the system had developed through somatic rescue of a genetic block in T-cell development.

Of note for this clone: Its recognized antigen is unknown. No much larger clonotype is one base removed from it; base qualities were not supplied.

The library came from the immunoSEQ multiplex PCR assay. The immuneACCESS repertoire file appears here via TCRdb, limited to in-frame rearrangements. These files lack a portion of the clones; in checked studies, under half of the deficit traces to unresolved V genes, and the cause of the others is not known. The sample table shows around 15,000 clones, and 70% are seen once. The ten largest make up about 30% of the sample. In the germline V gene, CDR1 corresponds to SGHRS and CDR2 to YFSETQ. Deletion took 5 bases off V and 2 bases off J, with a span of 14 bases between the germline ends. The CDR3 numbers 15 residues from cysteine through phenylalanine. This entry keeps only the CDR3 DNA: 45 bases, framed from base 1.

This sequence was found in a man aged 18 to 30. The sequencing input was peripheral blood mononuclear cells (PBMCs). The sequence joins TRBV5-1 to TRBJ2-1; there is no confident call for the D gene. The CDR3 reads as follows: CASRYEPSAYNEQFF. Read as DNA, the sequence is TGCGCCAGCAGATATGAGCCCTCCGCCTACAATGAGCAGTTCTTC.